The clone carrying this T cell receptor (beta chain) has only a few counts. Per the study methods: Amplification with reference gene primers provided the estimates of nucleated cell counts. Produced via immunoSEQ multiplex PCR; TCRdb's table is partial and in-frame only. The DNA was the basis for D and trimming; V, J and clone size are from that table. The sample lists about 130,000 clones, more than 70% occurring once. The sample originates from a study of blood T cell repertoires in COVID-19. Overall study context: Acute and convalescent COVID-19 specimens originated in the United States, Italy and Spain. Sources were T cells, B-cell-depleted T cells, or PBMCs; the material itself was cDNA or gDNA.

Trimming removed 1 base from V and 0 bases from J; junction bases left unmatched: 8. There are 19 residues in the CDR3. Germline V gene sequence: CDR1 LGHDT, CDR2 YNNKEL (reference sequence). The chain has TRBV3-1 (or the pseudogene TRBV3-2) and TRBJ1-4, with 10 bases aligning to TRBD1. The clonotype comes from a woman aged 30 to 39 who had recovered from COVID-19. The sample taken for sequencing was peripheral blood. The CDR3 DNA reads as TGTGCCAGCAGCCAAGGTGGGGGACAGGGGTTTCCAACTAATGAAAAACTGTTTTTT. As protein: CASSQGGGQGFPTNEKLFF.